Listed here are 30 T cell receptor beta chains from one sample, sequenced in a study of T cell responses to AZD1222 COVID-19 vaccine. Sequencing was performed with immunoSEQ multiplex PCR; in TCRdb, only in-frame clones are kept and a portion is missing. The table lists 130,000 to 150,000 clones, roughly 90% of them singletons. Sequencing used peripheral blood, obtained 28 days after the second dose of the MenACWY control vaccine. The receptors stem from an adult who received the MenACWY meningococcal vaccine as a control.

The rearrangement joins TRBV9 to TRBJ2-2; D is ambiguous. This CDR3 comprises 14 residues. Germline V gives CDR1 SGDLS, CDR2 YYNGEE. V was trimmed by 1 base and J by 2 bases, leaving 6 bases between them. The CDR3 sequence: CASSVNSNTGELFF. In DNA, the CDR3 is TGTGCCAGCAGCGTAAACAGCAACACCGGGGAGCTGTTTTTT. Supplemented by reference TRBV9 and TRBJ2-2, the full variable domain reads DSGVTQTPKHLITATGQRVTLRCSPRSGDLSVYWYQQSLDQGLQFLIQYYNGEERAKGNILERFSAQQFPDLHSELNLSSLELGDSALYFCASSVNSNTGELFFGEGSRLTVL.

The chain couples TRBV27 to TRBJ1-2, with a tentative D call TRBD1 (5 bases). This CDR3 is built from 13 residues. Trimming shortened V by 6 bases and J by 7 bases, and 15 bases separated the two germline ends. Germline CDR1 and CDR2: MNHEY and SMNVEV (reference sequence). The CDR3 loop is CASRKSGGGGYTF. The CDR3 nucleotides are TGTGCCAGCAGAAAATCTGGCGGGGGTGGCTACACCTTC.

The chain recombines TRBV2 with TRBJ2-7; D not resolved. V shed 2 bases and J shed 6 bases, with 17 bases lying between them. The CDR3 loop spans 15 amino acids. Germline assignment: CDR1 SNHLY and CDR2 FYNNEI. CDR3 sequence reads: CASSESYSGSGEQYF. DNA of the CDR3: TGTGCCAGCAGTGAATCGTACAGTGGATCCGGCGAGCAGTACTTC.

The gene calls are TRBV7-9 and TRBJ2-3; 9 bases are shared with TRBD1. V lost 5 bases, J lost 3 bases, and 6 bases stayed unmatched. This CDR3 has 15 residues. Germline CDR1 SEHNR, CDR2 FQNEAQ (reference sequence). The CDR3 protein is CASSRQGGGTDTQYF. CDR3 bases: TGTGCCAGCAGCCGACAGGGGGGAGGGACAGATACGCAGTATTTT.

This chain links TRBV7-9 with TRBJ2-2; D might be TRBD1 (5 bases). The length of the CDR3 is 16 residues. The V end lost 4 bases, the J end lost 9 bases, and 21 bases lay between the germline ends. CDR1 is SEHNR, CDR2 FQNEAQ, per germline (reference sequence). CDR3 loop: CASSSEGRGPDRELFF. CDR3 sequence (DNA): TGTGCCAGCAGCTCCGAAGGTAGGGGCCCCGACCGGGAGCTGTTTTTT.

The chain joins TRBV5-4 to TRBJ2-4, with TRBD1 as a possible D gene (5 bases). Germline V gene lookup returns CDR1 SGHNT and CDR2 YYREEE (reference sequence). The V gene lost 1 base and the J gene lost 2 bases, with 13 bases spanning the gap. The CDR3 has 16 amino acids. Here the CDR3 DNA reads TGTGCCAGCAGCTTGCCCCTTCCAGGGACCAAAAACATTCAGTACTTC. This gives the protein CASSLPLPGTKNIQYF. Together with reference TRBV5-4 and TRBJ2-4, the CDR3 gives the full variable domain: ETGVTQSPTHLIKTRGQQVTLRCSSQSGHNTVSWYQQALGQGPQFIFQYYREEENGRGNFPPRFSGLQFPNYSSELNVNALELDDSALYLCASSLPLPGTKNIQYFGAGTRLSVL.

The genes are TRBV12-3 or TRBV12-4 and TRBJ1-1; TRBD1 matches at 7 bases. This CDR3 contains 11 residues. The V segment lost 3 bases and the J segment 10 bases; nucleotides outside the gene matches: 2. Here the CDR3 DNA reads TGTGCCAGCAGTTTGGGGGACAGAGCTTTCTTT. As protein: CASSLGDRAFF.

Only one count was recorded for this clone. The CDR3 region has the DNA TGTGCCAGCAGTGCGAATAGCGGGAGGGCGTACAATGAGCAGTTCTTC. This encodes CASSANSGRAYNEQFF. The chain couples TRBV25-1 to TRBJ2-1; 11 bases map to TRBD2. V dropped 4 bases and J dropped 4; count of bases not matched to a gene: 6. Per the germline V gene, CDR1 is MGHDK and CDR2 is SYGVNS. The CDR3 runs 16 residues.

J is TRBJ2-1 and V is TRBV7-3; TRBD1 agrees at 7 bases. CDR3 length: 13 residues. Germline loops: CDR1 SGHTA, CDR2 FQGTGA. J was trimmed by 7 bases and V by 4 bases; bases with no gene match: 4. The CDR3 reads CASSWGQRNEQFF. The CDR3 nucleotides are TGTGCCAGCAGCTGGGGACAGAGGAATGAGCAGTTCTTC.

The chain has TRBV12-3 or TRBV12-4 and TRBJ2-1; D may be TRBD1 or TRBD2 (5 bases each). The CDR3 covers 13 residues. Trimming removed 5 bases at V and 6 bases at J, with 11 bases between. This CDR3 is CASSRGRSNEQFF. The CDR3 DNA is TGTGCCAGCAGTCGGGGCCGGAGCAATGAGCAGTTCTTC.

The chain joins TRBV5-4 to TRBJ1-2; unclear D gene. Trimming stripped 5 bases from V and 1 base from J, with 9 bases between. CDR1 is SGHNT, CDR2 YYREEE, per germline (reference sequence). The CDR3 length is 13 residues. CDR3 protein: CASRSVGNYGYTF. CDR3 nucleotide sequence: TGTGCCAGCAGGTCGGTGGGTAACTATGGCTACACCTTC. Complete variable domain (other parts from reference TRBV5-4 and TRBJ1-2): ETGVTQSPTHLIKTRGQQVTLRCSSQSGHNTVSWYQQALGQGPQFIFQYYREEENGRGNFPPRFSGLQFPNYSSELNVNALELDDSALYLCASRSVGNYGYTFGSGTRLTVV.

The CDR3 nucleotides read TGTGCCAGCAGCTTGAGTCGGTCCGCAACTAATGAAAAACTGTTTTTT. This gives the protein CASSLSRSATNEKLFF. The gene calls are TRBV5-4 and TRBJ1-4; D gene unclear. There are 16 residues in the CDR3. V gave up 1 base and J gave up 0 bases, with 10 bases separating them. Germline-derived CDR1 and CDR2 are SGHNT and YYREEE (reference sequence).

J is TRBJ2-1 and V is TRBV29-1, with TRBD1 matching 7 bases. The CDR3 has 16 amino acids. V dropped 7 bases and J dropped 1; count of bases not matched to a gene: 13. Per the germline V gene, CDR1 is SQVTM and CDR2 is ANQGSEA. In DNA, the CDR3 is TGCAGCGGGAAGGGACAGCTCGGAGTTTCCTACAATGAGCAGTTCTTC. This translates into CSGKGQLGVSYNEQFF.

The chain employs TRBV4-1 and TRBJ2-1, with D unclear. V was trimmed by 3 bases and J by 6 bases, leaving 12 bases between them. Germline V gene sequence: CDR1 MGHRA, CDR2 YSYEKL. The CDR3 consists of 14 residues. The CDR3 DNA is TGCGCCAGCAGCCACGGGTCAGCTCCCAATGAGCAGTTCTTC. It yields the protein CASSHGSAPNEQFF.

The rearrangement uses TRBV19 and TRBJ1-2; the match to TRBD1 covers 11 bases. J gave up 7 bases and V 5 bases, and 15 bases lay outside the gene matches. The CDR3 covers 17 residues. CDR1 LNHDA and CDR2 SQIVND come from the germline V gene (reference sequence). CDR3 in amino acids: CASSRVPQGQGASGYTF. The CDR3 DNA reads as TGTGCCAGTAGTCGAGTGCCCCAAGGACAGGGGGCAAGTGGCTACACCTTC. The whole variable domain, remainder taken from reference TRBV19 and TRBJ1-2, is DGGITQSPKYLFRKEGQNVTLSCEQNLNHDAMYWYRQDPGQGLRLIYYSQIVNDFQKGDIAEGYSVSREKKESFPLTVTSAQKNPTAFYLCASSRVPQGQGASGYTFGSGTRLTVV.

The chain is built from TRBV7-2 and TRBJ1-3; D not certain. The V gene's germline CDR1 is SGHTA and CDR2 FQGNSA. Trimming took 0 bases from V and 0 from J, leaving 6 bases between them. This CDR3 is 15 amino acids long. CDR3 protein: CASSLAWHSGNTIYF. Here the CDR3 DNA reads TGTGCCAGCAGCTTAGCATGGCACTCTGGAAACACCATATATTTT.

This clone was seen just once. The gene calls are TRBV9 and TRBJ2-2; D is possibly TRBD1 (5 bases). The V end was cut by 4 bases, the J end by 4 bases, with 11 bases between. Germline V gene lookup returns CDR1 SGDLS and CDR2 YYNGEE. The CDR3 contains 14 residues. The CDR3, as DNA: TGTGCCAGCAGCTCAACGACAGTCACCGGGGAGCTGTTTTTT. It codes for CASSSTTVTGELFF. Looking up the rest from reference TRBV9 and TRBJ2-2 gives the full variable domain: DSGVTQTPKHLITATGQRVTLRCSPRSGDLSVYWYQQSLDQGLQFLIQYYNGEERAKGNILERFSAQQFPDLHSELNLSSLELGDSALYFCASSSTTVTGELFFGEGSRLTVL.

The chain joins TRBV7-2 to TRBJ1-5; D is uncertain. Germline V gives CDR1 SGHTA, CDR2 FQGNSA. The length of the CDR3 is 14 residues. The V end lost 1 base, the J end lost 6 bases, and 10 bases lay between the germline ends. The CDR3 DNA is TGTGCCAGCAGCTTAGACAATATCCGTCAGCCCCAGCATTTT. Translating it yields CASSLDNIRQPQHF. The full variable domain, rest sourced from reference TRBV7-2 and TRBJ1-5, is GAGVSQSPSNKVTEKGKDVELRCDPISGHTALYWYRQSLGQGLEFLIYFQGNSAPDKSGLPSDRFSAERTGGSVSTLTIQRTQQEDSAVYLCASSLDNIRQPQHFGDGTRLSIL.

This chain connects TRBV4-2 to TRBJ2-7, with 10 bases aligning to TRBD2. The CDR3 spans 16 residues. V shed 3 bases and J 2 bases; nucleotides not matched to a gene: 7. The germline V gene has CDR1 LGHNA and CDR2 YNFKEQ. The CDR3 is CASSQRIAGGTYEQYF. The CDR3 DNA sequence: TGTGCCAGCAGCCAGCGGATAGCGGGGGGAACCTACGAGCAGTACTTC.

This clone came up a few times. This sequence joins TRBV6-2 or TRBV6-3 and TRBJ1-2; TRBD1 agrees at 9 bases. V lost 4 bases to trimming and J lost 6 bases; unmatched junction nucleotides: 9. Looked up from germline, CDR1 is MNHEY and CDR2 is SVGEGT. The CDR3 spans 15 residues. CDR3 DNA sequence: TGTGCCAGCAGTTGGTGGAGTCGGACAGGGGATGGCTACACCTTC. As protein: CASSWWSRTGDGYTF.

The V and J genes are TRBV7-2 and TRBJ1-1; no clear D. From germline, CDR1 is SGHTA and CDR2 FQGNSA. Trimming left V 5 bases short and J 0 bases short, with 10 bases between. The CDR3 runs 14 residues. The CDR3 region is CASSPEWMNTEAFF. The CDR3 nucleotides are TGTGCCAGCAGCCCCGAGTGGATGAACACTGAAGCTTTCTTT.

This sequence joins TRBV7-2 and TRBJ1-2; 7 nucleotides agree with TRBD1. The CDR3 loop spans 15 amino acids. Trimming took 5 bases from V and 4 from J; bases not matched to a gene: 10. In germline, CDR1 is SGHTA, CDR2 FQGNSA. The CDR3 coding sequence is TGTGCCAGCAGCCCCCGGGACAGAACTTTCTATGGCTACACCTTC. Translation: CASSPRDRTFYGYTF.

The chain carries TRBV7-8 and TRBJ2-3; 15 nucleotides agree with TRBD2. The CDR3 extends over 17 amino acids. Germline lookup yields CDR1 SGHVS and CDR2 FQNEAQ. J was trimmed by 6 bases and V by 4 bases; bases with no gene match: 8. This chain's CDR3 is CASSYGLAGGLRDTQYF. In DNA, the CDR3 is TGTGCCAGCAGCTACGGACTAGCGGGAGGGCTCCGGGATACGCAGTATTTT. Drawing the rest from reference TRBV7-8 and TRBJ2-3, the complete variable domain is GAGVSQSPRYKVAKRGQDVALRCDPISGHVSLFWYQQALGQGPEFLTYFQNEAQLDKSGLPSDRFFAERPEGSVSTLKIQRTQQEDSAVYLCASSYGLAGGLRDTQYFGPGTRLTVL.

This chain connects TRBV20-1 to TRBJ1-5; D might be TRBD1 (5 bases). This CDR3 contains 12 residues. V was shortened by 3 bases and J by 5 bases, with 8 bases between the two germline ends. CDR1 is DFQATT, CDR2 SNEGSKA, per germline (reference sequence). The CDR3 protein is CSASEGDQPQHF. In nucleotides, the CDR3 is TGCAGTGCTAGTGAAGGGGATCAGCCCCAGCATTTT.

This chain uses TRBV6-5 with TRBJ2-3; D perhaps matches TRBD2 (5 bases). This CDR3 region has 13 residues. The ends were cut back, 3 bases at V and 6 bases at J, with 10 bases in the middle. Germline CDR1 and CDR2: MNHEY and SVGAGI. The chain's CDR3 is CASSYPGMDTQYF. DNA for the CDR3: TGTGCCAGCAGTTATCCGGGGATGGATACGCAGTATTTT.

V usage is TRBV3-1 (or the pseudogene TRBV3-2) and J usage is TRBJ2-1, with D uncertain. This CDR3 is built from 15 residues. Trimming removed 1 base from V and 0 bases from J, with 7 bases in between. Per the germline V gene, CDR1 is LGHDT and CDR2 is YNNKEL (reference sequence). The CDR3, as DNA: TGTGCCAGCAGCCAAGCGGGCAGCTCCTACAATGAGCAGTTCTTC. Translated: CASSQAGSSYNEQFF.

The chain couples TRBV7-8 to TRBJ2-3, with 7 bases lining up with TRBD2. The CDR3 loop spans 16 amino acids. From germline, CDR1 is SGHVS and CDR2 FQNEAQ. V was pared by 1 base and J by 0 bases, with 4 bases of the junction left unmatched. The CDR3 protein is CASSLDSGPSTDTQYF. CDR3 nucleotide sequence: TGTGCCAGCAGCTTAGATAGCGGGCCTAGCACAGATACGCAGTATTTT. The full variable domain, rest sourced from reference TRBV7-8 and TRBJ2-3, is GAGVSQSPRYKVAKRGQDVALRCDPISGHVSLFWYQQALGQGPEFLTYFQNEAQLDKSGLPSDRFFAERPEGSVSTLKIQRTQQEDSAVYLCASSLDSGPSTDTQYFGPGTRLTVL.

J is TRBJ1-1 and V is TRBV30; D not resolved. V lost 4 bases and J 11 bases, leaving 23 bases between the germline ends. Germline V gives CDR1 GTSNPN, CDR2 SVGIG (reference sequence). There are 14 residues in the CDR3. The CDR3 sequence: CAWNSKAVPMRAFF. The CDR3 coding sequence is TGTGCCTGGAATTCCAAAGCGGTTCCTATGCGGGCTTTCTTT.

The chain uses TRBV5-4 and TRBJ2-1; 9 positions agree with TRBD1. This CDR3 contains 16 residues. Germline V gene lookup returns CDR1 SGHNT and CDR2 YYREEE (reference sequence). V was clipped by 7 bases and J by 2 bases; unmatched bases: 10. CDR3 sequence (DNA): TGTGCCAGCCTCGGCCGACAGGGGGTAACCTACAATGAGCAGTTCTTC. It encodes CASLGRQGVTYNEQFF.

CDR3 region: CASSGDRGSYEQYF. The CDR3 nucleotides are TGCGCCAGCAGCGGCGACAGGGGGTCCTACGAGCAGTACTTC. This chain joins TRBV5-1 and TRBJ2-7; the match to TRBD1 covers 9 bases. The germline gives CDR1 SGHRS, CDR2 YFSETQ. Trimming at V came to 4 bases and at J to 1 base, leaving 3 bases not matched to a gene. The CDR3 is 14 amino acids.